These 21 T cell receptor beta chains were sequenced from one sample in a study of cytomegalovirus exposure and HLA in healthy donors. Primers for the PCR totalled 60 Vbeta and 13 Jbeta. This table comes from immunoSEQ multiplex PCR, and its TCRdb copy is limited to in-frame clones, with some not included. The sample holds hundreds of thousands of clones; 75% to 80% are singletons and the top ten take around 1.8%. Source material: PBMCs. These receptors came from a man aged 18 to 30 in good health and CMV-seronegative.

The V and J genes are TRBV7-9 and TRBJ2-6; no reliable D call. Per the germline V gene, CDR1 is SEHNR and CDR2 is FQNEAQ (reference sequence). CDR3 length equals 15 residues. V lost 2 bases to trimming and J lost 2 bases, with 7 bases between them. CDR3 bases: TGTGCCAGCAGCTTAACAGCCACTGGGGCCAACGTCCTGACTTTC. Encoded protein: CASSLTATGANVLTF.

Concerning this clone: Different DNA sequences within this sample yield the same CDR3. V and J are TRBV27 and TRBJ1-5; a weak D match, TRBD1 (5 bases). V lost 3 bases to trimming and J lost 4 bases, with 7 bases between them. The length of the CDR3 is 13 residues. Germline CDR1 MNHEY, CDR2 SMNVEV (reference sequence). This CDR3 is CASSFGGNQPQHF. The CDR3 nucleotides are TGTGCCAGCAGTTTCGGGGGAAATCAGCCCCAGCATTTT.

J is TRBJ2-7 and V is TRBV29-1, with 9 bases fitting TRBD1. Germline V gene sequence: CDR1 SQVTM, CDR2 ANQGSEA. The CDR3 has 15 amino acids. The V segment lost 5 bases and the J segment 7 bases; nucleotides outside the gene matches: 15. The DNA of the CDR3 is TGCAGCGTTAAATCCTGGGGACAGGGCAGGGGAGAGCAGTACTTC. It codes for CSVKSWGQGRGEQYF.

The V and J genes are TRBV9 and TRBJ2-4, with 9 bases lining up with TRBD2. Losses at the gene ends were 1 base for V and 8 bases for J; bases not matched to a gene: 7. The CDR3 has 15 residues. Germline V gene sequence: CDR1 SGDLS, CDR2 YYNGEE. The CDR3 loop reads CASSVLGGGADIQYF. The CDR3 DNA follows: TGTGCCAGCAGCGTACTTGGCGGGGGGGCTGACATTCAGTACTTC. Using reference TRBV9 and TRBJ2-4 for the parts outside the CDR3, the full variable domain is DSGVTQTPKHLITATGQRVTLRCSPRSGDLSVYWYQQSLDQGLQFLIQYYNGEERAKGNILERFSAQQFPDLHSELNLSSLELGDSALYFCASSVLGGGADIQYFGAGTRLSVL.

The gene calls are TRBV5-1 and TRBJ2-7; tentative D call: TRBD1 (6 bases). The CDR3 has 14 residues. Trimming pared 5 bases from V and 5 bases from J, leaving 17 bases between. Germline lookup yields CDR1 SGHRS and CDR2 YFSETQ. CDR3 bases: TGCGCCAGCAGGGGGACATTTGGTGGGCACGAGCAGTACTTC. Translated, it gives CASRGTFGGHEQYF.

V usage is TRBV5-1 and J usage is TRBJ2-2, with 9 bases identical to TRBD2. Germline V CDR1 and CDR2: SGHRS, YFSETQ. V was clipped by 3 bases and J by 6 bases; unmatched bases: 9. CDR3 length equals 16 residues. CDR3 residues: CASSWGSGGTAGELFF. CDR3 DNA sequence: TGCGCCAGCAGCTGGGGTAGCGGGGGTACCGCCGGGGAGCTGTTTTTT.

This clone was counted between two and nine times. This chain connects TRBV6-1 to TRBJ2-1, with 12 bases identical to TRBD2. V dropped 3 bases and J dropped 5; count of bases not matched to a gene: 2. The CDR3 consists of 15 residues. Germline lookup yields CDR1 MNHNS and CDR2 SASEGT. DNA for the CDR3: TGTGCCAGCAGTGACCTAGCGGGAGGGAACAATGAGCAGTTCTTC. Residues: CASSDLAGGNNEQFF.

This clone has more than one count but fewer than ten. The chain recombines TRBV5-1 with TRBJ1-3; no firm D call. This CDR3 is built from 15 residues. The germline V gene encodes CDR1 SGHRS and CDR2 YFSETQ. V was trimmed by 4 bases and J by 0 bases, leaving 11 bases between them. In DNA, the CDR3 is TGCGCCAGCAGCCTCTCTGGGCCCTCTGGAAACACCATATATTTT. Translation gives CASSLSGPSGNTIYF.

The chain employs TRBV6-1 and TRBJ2-3, with 9 bases aligning to TRBD2. Trimming took 7 bases from V and 2 from J; bases not matched to a gene: 1. The germline CDR1 and CDR2 sequences are MNHNS and SASEGT. This CDR3 has 13 residues. CDR3 sequence (DNA): TGTGCCAGCAAGGGACTAGCCACAGATACGCAGTATTTT. Protein: CASKGLATDTQYF.

V and J are TRBV7-2 and TRBJ2-7, with D possibly TRBD1 on 5 matching bases. V lost 1 base, J lost 2 bases, and 9 bases lay in between. The CDR3 is 14 amino acids. Germline assignment: CDR1 SGHTA and CDR2 FQGNSA. CDR3 protein: CASSLGGSPYEQYF. The CDR3 DNA reads TGTGCCAGCAGCTTAGGGGGCTCCCCCTACGAGCAGTACTTC.

The chain carries TRBV19 and TRBJ2-5; D is possibly TRBD2 (5 bases). With 7 bases removed from V and 5 bases from J, the gap between germline ends came to 14 bases. The CDR3 is 13 amino acids. Germline V CDR1 and CDR2: LNHDA, SQIVND (reference sequence). Here the CDR3 reads CASKVSGKETQYF. The CDR3 DNA follows: TGTGCCAGTAAGGTTTCCGGGAAGGAGACCCAGTACTTC. Drawing the rest from reference TRBV19 and TRBJ2-5, the complete variable domain is DGGITQSPKYLFRKEGQNVTLSCEQNLNHDAMYWYRQDPGQGLRLIYYSQIVNDFQKGDIAEGYSVSREKKESFPLTVTSAQKNPTAFYLCASKVSGKETQYFGPGTRLLVL.

J is TRBJ1-2 and V is TRBV30, with a tentative D call TRBD1 (6 bases). Germline CDR1 is GTSNPN and CDR2 is SVGIG (reference sequence). The V end was cut by 7 bases, the J end by 8 bases, with 14 bases between. The CDR3 loop spans 11 amino acids. The CDR3 is CASGGARGYTF. The CDR3 DNA is TGTGCCTCGGGGGGGGCGCGAGGCTACACCTTC.

This clone appeared once. The rearrangement links TRBV30 to TRBJ2-7, with D possibly matching TRBD2 (5 bases). CDR3 length: 13 amino acids. Trimming took 4 bases from V and 2 from J, leaving 12 bases between them. CDR1 is GTSNPN and CDR2 is SVGIG in the germline V gene (reference sequence). CDR3 in amino acids: CAWTRTQTYEQYF. DNA for the CDR3: TGTGCCTGGACCCGGACTCAAACCTACGAGCAGTACTTC.

V is TRBV19 and J is TRBJ2-1, with 9 bases identical to TRBD2. Trimming took 5 bases from V and 2 from J; bases not matched to a gene: 4. Germline assignment: CDR1 LNHDA and CDR2 SQIVND (reference sequence). The CDR3 is 15 amino acids. The CDR3 is CASSVAGGAYNEQFF. The CDR3 bases are TGTGCCAGTAGTGTTGCGGGGGGGGCCTACAATGAGCAGTTCTTC.

This clone was found a few times. V and J are TRBV18 and TRBJ2-7; 10 positions agree with TRBD2. Trimming at V came to 0 bases and at J to 1 base, leaving 15 bases not matched to a gene. The CDR3 totals 20 residues. In germline, CDR1 is KGHSH, CDR2 LQKENI. CDR3 amino acids: CASSPPGFLAGGPQSYEQYF. CDR3 DNA sequence: TGTGCCAGCTCACCACCGGGGTTTTTAGCGGGAGGCCCCCAATCCTACGAGCAGTACTTC.

The chain couples TRBV11-3 to TRBJ2-7; tentatively, D is TRBD2 (5 bases). CDR3 length: 15 amino acids. The germline V and J ends were trimmed by 1 base and 2 bases, with 12 bases remaining between them. Germline V gene data show CDR1 as SGHNT and CDR2 as YENEEA. CDR3 in amino acids: CASSLAGEQTYEQYF. The CDR3 bases are TGTGCCAGCAGCTTAGCCGGGGAACAGACCTACGAGCAGTACTTC.

V and J are TRBV21-1 and TRBJ1-1; TRBD1, as called in the table, went unchecked against the DNA. TRBV21-1 constitutes a pseudogene. The CDR3 runs 14 residues. CDR3 loop: CASSDGRGNTEAFF. The CDR3 DNA is TGTGCCAGCAGCGATGGCAGGGGGAACACTGAAGCTTTCTTT.

The V gene is TRBV2, the J gene TRBJ1-2; D not certain. There are 14 residues in the CDR3. The ends were cut back, 7 bases at V and 4 bases at J, with 16 bases in the middle. From germline, CDR1 is SNHLY and CDR2 FYNNEI. CDR3 residues: CASIPDKTSYGYTF. The CDR3 nucleotides are TGTGCCAGCATCCCCGACAAAACCTCCTATGGCTACACCTTC.

The chain combines TRBV29-1 with TRBJ1-5; D perhaps matches TRBD1 (5 bases). The CDR3 loop spans 12 amino acids. The V end lost 7 bases, the J end lost 3 bases, and 10 bases lay between the germline ends. CDR1 and CDR2 from the germline V gene are SQVTM and ANQGSEA. The CDR3 region has the DNA TGCAGCGCCGGACACGACAATCAGCCCCAGCATTTT. Translating gives CSAGHDNQPQHF.

This chain links TRBV5-1 with TRBJ1-5; 8 bases are shared with TRBD1. The CDR3 consists of 17 residues. V shed 4 bases, J shed 0 bases, and the junction held 9 bases outside the gene matches. Germline V lookup: CDR1 SGHRS, CDR2 YFSETQ. The CDR3 sequence: CASSPGTGLYSNQPQHF. The CDR3 DNA sequence: TGCGCCAGCAGCCCTGGGACAGGCCTATATAGCAATCAGCCCCAGCATTTT. Using reference TRBV5-1 and TRBJ1-5 for the parts outside the CDR3, the full variable domain is KAGVTQTPRYLIKTRGQQVTLSCSPISGHRSVSWYQQTPGQGLQFLFEYFSETQRNKGNFPGRFSGRQFSNSRSEMNVSTLELGDSALYLCASSPGTGLYSNQPQHFGDGTRLSIL.

The chain carries TRBV9 and TRBJ2-1, with 16 bases that match TRBD2. Unmatched junction bases numbered 6, after V lost 3 bases and J lost 6 bases. The CDR3 contains 17 residues. Germline CDR1 and CDR2: SGDLS and YYNGEE. CDR3 nucleotides: TGTGCCAGCAGCGATCCGGGACTAGCGGGGGGGCTCAATGAGCAGTTCTTC. It codes for CASSDPGLAGGLNEQFF.